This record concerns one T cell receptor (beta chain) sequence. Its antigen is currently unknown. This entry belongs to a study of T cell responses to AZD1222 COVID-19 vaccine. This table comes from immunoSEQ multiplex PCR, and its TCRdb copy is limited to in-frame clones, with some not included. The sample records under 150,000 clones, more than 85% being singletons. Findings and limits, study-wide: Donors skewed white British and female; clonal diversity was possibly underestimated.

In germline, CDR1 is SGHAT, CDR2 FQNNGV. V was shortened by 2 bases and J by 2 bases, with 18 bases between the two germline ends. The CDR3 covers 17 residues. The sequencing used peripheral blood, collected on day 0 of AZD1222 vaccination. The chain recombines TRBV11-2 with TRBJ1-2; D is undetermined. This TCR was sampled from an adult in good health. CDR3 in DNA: TGTGCCAGCAGCTTAATCGCAGGTAGCGCCTCAAACTATGGCTACACCTTC. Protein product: CASSLIAGSASNYGYTF.